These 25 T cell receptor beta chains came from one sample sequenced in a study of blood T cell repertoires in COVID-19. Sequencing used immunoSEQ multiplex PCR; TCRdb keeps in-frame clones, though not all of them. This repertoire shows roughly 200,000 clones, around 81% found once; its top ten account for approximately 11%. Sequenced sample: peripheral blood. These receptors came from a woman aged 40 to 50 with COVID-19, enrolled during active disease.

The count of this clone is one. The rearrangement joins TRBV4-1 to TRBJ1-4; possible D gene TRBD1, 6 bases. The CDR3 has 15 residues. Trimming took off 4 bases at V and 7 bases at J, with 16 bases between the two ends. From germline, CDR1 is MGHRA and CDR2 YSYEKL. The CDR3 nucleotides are TGCGCCAGCAGCCCTACCAGGGGTGATGGTGAAAAACTGTTTTTT. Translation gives CASSPTRGDGEKLFF.

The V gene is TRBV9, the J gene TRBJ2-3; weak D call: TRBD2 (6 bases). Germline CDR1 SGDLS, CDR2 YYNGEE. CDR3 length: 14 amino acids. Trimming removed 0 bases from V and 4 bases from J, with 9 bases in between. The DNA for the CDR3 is TGTGCCAGCAGCGTAGAATTAGCGGCAGATACGCAGTATTTT. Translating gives CASSVELAADTQYF.

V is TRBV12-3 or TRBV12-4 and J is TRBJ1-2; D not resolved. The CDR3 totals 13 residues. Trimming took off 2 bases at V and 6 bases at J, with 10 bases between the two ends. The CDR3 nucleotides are TGTGCCAGCAGTTTACTCGGAGTTCATGGCTACACCTTC. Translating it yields CASSLLGVHGYTF.

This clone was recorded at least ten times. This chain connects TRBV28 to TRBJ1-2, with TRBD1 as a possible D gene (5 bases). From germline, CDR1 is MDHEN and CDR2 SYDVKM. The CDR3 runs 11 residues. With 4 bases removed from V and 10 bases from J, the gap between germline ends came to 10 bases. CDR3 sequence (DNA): TGTGCCAGCAGTTCGCAGGGCGTCTACACCTTC. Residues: CASSSQGVYTF.

CDR3 amino acids: CASSGLWALSSYNEQFF. The DNA of the CDR3 is TGTGCCAGCAGTGGACTATGGGCGCTTAGCTCCTACAATGAGCAGTTCTTC. The chain recombines TRBV28 with TRBJ2-1, with a weak D call TRBD2 (6 bases). CDR3 size: 17 residues. Germline V gene lookup returns CDR1 MDHEN and CDR2 SYDVKM. V was pared by 5 bases and J by 0 bases, with 17 bases between.

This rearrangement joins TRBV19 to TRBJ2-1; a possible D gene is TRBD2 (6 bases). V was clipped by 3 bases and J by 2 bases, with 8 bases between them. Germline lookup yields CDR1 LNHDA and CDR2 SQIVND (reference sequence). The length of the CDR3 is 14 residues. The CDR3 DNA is TGTGCCAGTAGTATGTCGGGAGCCTACAATGAGCAGTTCTTC. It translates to CASSMSGAYNEQFF.

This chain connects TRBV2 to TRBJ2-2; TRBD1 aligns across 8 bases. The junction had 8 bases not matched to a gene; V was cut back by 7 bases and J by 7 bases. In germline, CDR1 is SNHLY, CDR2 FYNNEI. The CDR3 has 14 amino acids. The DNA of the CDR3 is TGTGCCAGCACCCCGGACAGGGTTAGCGGGGAGCTGTTTTTT. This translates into CASTPDRVSGELFF.

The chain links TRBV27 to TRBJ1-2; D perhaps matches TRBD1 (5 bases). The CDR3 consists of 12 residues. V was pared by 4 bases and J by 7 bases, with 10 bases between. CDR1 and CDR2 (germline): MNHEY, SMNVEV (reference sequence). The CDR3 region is CASSSQGGGYTF. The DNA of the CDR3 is TGTGCCAGCAGTTCGCAGGGTGGTGGCTACACCTTC.

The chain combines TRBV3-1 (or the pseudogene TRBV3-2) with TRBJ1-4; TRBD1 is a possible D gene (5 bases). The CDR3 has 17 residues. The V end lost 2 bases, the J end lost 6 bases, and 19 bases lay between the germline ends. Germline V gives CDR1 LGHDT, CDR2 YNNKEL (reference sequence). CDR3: CASSQIPGRGSHEKLFF. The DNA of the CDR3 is TGTGCCAGCAGCCAAATCCCCGGGAGGGGATCGCATGAAAAACTGTTTTTT.

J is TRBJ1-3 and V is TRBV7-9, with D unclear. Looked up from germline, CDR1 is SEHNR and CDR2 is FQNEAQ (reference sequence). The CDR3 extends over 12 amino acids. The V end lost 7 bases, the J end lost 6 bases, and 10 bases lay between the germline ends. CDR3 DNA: TGTGCCAGCAATAAGCGGCAAAACACCATATATTTT. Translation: CASNKRQNTIYF.

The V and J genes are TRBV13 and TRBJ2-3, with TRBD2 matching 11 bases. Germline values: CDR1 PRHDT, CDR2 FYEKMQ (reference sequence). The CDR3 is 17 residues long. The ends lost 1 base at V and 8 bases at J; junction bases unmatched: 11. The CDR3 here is CASSLVLSGGAEVTQYF. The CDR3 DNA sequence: TGTGCCAGCAGCTTAGTTCTTAGCGGGGGGGCCGAAGTTACGCAGTATTTT.

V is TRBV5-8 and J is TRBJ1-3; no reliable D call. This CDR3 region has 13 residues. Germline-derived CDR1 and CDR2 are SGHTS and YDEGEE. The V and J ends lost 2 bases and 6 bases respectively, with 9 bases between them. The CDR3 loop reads CASSFYAENTIYF. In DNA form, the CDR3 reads TGTGCCAGCAGCTTTTACGCGGAAAACACCATATATTTT. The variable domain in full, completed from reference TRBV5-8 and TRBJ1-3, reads EAGVTQSPTHLIKTRGQQATLRCSPISGHTSVYWYQQALGLGLQFLLWYDEGEERNRGNFPPRFSGRQFPNYSSELNVNALELEDSALYLCASSFYAENTIYFGEGSWLTVV.

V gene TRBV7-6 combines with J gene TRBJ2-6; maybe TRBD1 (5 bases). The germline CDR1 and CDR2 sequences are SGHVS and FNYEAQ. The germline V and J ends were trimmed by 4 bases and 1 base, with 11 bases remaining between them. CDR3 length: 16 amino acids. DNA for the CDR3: TGTGCCAGCAGCTCAACCCCAGGGTCTGGGGCCAACGTCCTGACTTTC. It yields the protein CASSSTPGSGANVLTF.

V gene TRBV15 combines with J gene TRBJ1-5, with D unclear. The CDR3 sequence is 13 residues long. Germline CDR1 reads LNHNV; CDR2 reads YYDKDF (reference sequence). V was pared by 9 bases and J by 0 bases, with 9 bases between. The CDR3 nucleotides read TGTGCCACGGCCCTTTCTAGCAATCAGCCCCAGCATTTT. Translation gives CATALSSNQPQHF.

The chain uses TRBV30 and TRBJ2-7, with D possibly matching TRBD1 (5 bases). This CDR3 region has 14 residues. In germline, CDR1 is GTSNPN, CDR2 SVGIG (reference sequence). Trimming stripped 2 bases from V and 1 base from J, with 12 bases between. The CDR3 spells CAWSLYKGSYEQYV. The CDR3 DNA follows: TGTGCCTGGAGTCTTTACAAGGGGTCCTACGAGCAGTACGTC.

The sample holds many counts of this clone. The CDR3 nucleotides are TGTGCCAGCAGCACACCCAAACCGGGACAGGGATCCTTTTTAGGCTCCTACGAGCAGTACGTC. It is translated as CASSTPKPGQGSFLGSYEQYV. The chain carries TRBV6-6 and TRBJ2-7; 9 nucleotides line up with TRBD1. CDR3 length: 21 amino acids. J was trimmed by 0 bases and V by 6 bases; bases with no gene match: 24. CDR1 is MNHNY, CDR2 SVGAGI, per germline (reference sequence).

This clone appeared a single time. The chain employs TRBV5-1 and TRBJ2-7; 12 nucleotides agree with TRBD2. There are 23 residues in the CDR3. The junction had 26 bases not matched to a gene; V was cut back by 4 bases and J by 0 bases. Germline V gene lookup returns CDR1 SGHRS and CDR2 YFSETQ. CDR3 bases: TGCGCCAGCAGCCCGACCGGCAGGGGCCAAGAGCCTAGCGGGAGGGCTAGCTCCTACGAGCAGTACTTC. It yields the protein CASSPTGRGQEPSGRASSYEQYF. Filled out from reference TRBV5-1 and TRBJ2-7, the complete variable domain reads KAGVTQTPRYLIKTRGQQVTLSCSPISGHRSVSWYQQTPGQGLQFLFEYFSETQRNKGNFPGRFSGRQFSNSRSEMNVSTLELGDSALYLCASSPTGRGQEPSGRASSYEQYFGPGTRLTVT.

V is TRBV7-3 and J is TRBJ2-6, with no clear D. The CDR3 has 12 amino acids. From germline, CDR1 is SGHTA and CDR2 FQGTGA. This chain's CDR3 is CVPSSGANVLTF. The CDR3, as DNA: TGTGTTCCTAGTTCCGGGGCCAACGTCCTGACTTTC.

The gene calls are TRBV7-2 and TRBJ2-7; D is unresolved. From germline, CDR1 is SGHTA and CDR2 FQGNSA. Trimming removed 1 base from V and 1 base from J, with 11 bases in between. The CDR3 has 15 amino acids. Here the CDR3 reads CASSLDAGSSYEQYV. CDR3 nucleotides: TGTGCCAGCAGCTTAGACGCAGGCAGTTCCTACGAGCAGTACGTC.

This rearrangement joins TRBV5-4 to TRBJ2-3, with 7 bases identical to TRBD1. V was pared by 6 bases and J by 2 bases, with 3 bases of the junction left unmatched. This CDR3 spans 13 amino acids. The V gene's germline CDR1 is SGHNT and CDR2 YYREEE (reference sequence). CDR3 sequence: CASNTGATDTQYF. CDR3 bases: TGTGCCAGCAATACAGGGGCCACAGATACGCAGTATTTT.

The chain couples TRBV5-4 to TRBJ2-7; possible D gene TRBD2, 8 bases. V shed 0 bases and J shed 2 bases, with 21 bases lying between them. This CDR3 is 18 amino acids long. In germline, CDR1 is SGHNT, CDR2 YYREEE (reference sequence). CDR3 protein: CASSLGQGGLAFTYEQYF. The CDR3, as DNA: TGTGCCAGCAGCTTGGGACAGGGCGGACTAGCCTTCACCTACGAGCAGTACTTC.

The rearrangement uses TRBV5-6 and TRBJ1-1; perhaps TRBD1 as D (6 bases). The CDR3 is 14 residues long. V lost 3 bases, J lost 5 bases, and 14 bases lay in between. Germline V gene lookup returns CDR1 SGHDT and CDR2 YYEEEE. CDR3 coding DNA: TGTGCCAGCAGCTCCACAGGGCGCGGGACTGAAGCTTTCTTT. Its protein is CASSSTGRGTEAFF.

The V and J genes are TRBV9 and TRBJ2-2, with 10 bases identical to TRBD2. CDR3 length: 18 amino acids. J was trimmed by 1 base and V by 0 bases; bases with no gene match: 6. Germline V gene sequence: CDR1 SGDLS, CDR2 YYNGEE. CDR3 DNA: TGTGCCAGCAGCGTAGGGGGTAGCGGGAGGAAGAACACCGGGGAGCTGTTTTTT. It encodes CASSVGGSGRKNTGELFF.

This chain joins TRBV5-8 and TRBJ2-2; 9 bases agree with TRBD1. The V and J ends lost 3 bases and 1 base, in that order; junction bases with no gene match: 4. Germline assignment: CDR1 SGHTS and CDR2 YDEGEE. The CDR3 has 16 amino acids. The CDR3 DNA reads TGTGCCAGCAGCTACGGACAGGGGAGGAACACCGGGGAGCTGTTTTTT. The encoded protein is CASSYGQGRNTGELFF. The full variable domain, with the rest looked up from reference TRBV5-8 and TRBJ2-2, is EAGVTQSPTHLIKTRGQQATLRCSPISGHTSVYWYQQALGLGLQFLLWYDEGEERNRGNFPPRFSGRQFPNYSSELNVNALELEDSALYLCASSYGQGRNTGELFFGEGSRLTVL.

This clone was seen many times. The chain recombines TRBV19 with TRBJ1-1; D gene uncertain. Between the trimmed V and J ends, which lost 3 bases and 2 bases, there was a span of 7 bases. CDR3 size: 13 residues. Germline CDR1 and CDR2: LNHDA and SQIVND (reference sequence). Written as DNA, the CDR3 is TGTGCCAGTAGTATGAGGCACAACACTGAAGCTTTCTTT. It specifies CASSMRHNTEAFF.